What follows is one T cell receptor (beta chain) and its context. CDR1 MDHEN and CDR2 SYDVKM come from the germline V gene. Trimming removed 4 bases at V and 3 bases at J, with 19 bases between. This CDR3 comprises 17 residues. The data were taken from a study of CD8+ T cells in alopecia areata. cDNA serving as the sequencing template came from extracted, reverse transcribed RNA. Profiled with immunoSEQ multiplex PCR; TCRdb holds only in-frame clones, not every one. This table holds around 160,000 clones, roughly 48% found once. The clonotype comes from a human donor with alopecia areata. V and J are TRBV28 and TRBJ1-3; D gene ambiguous. The sequencing input was CD4+ T cells sorted from blood. CDR3 nucleotide sequence: TGTGCCAGCAGTTCTCATAACCCAGTCGGTCGTGGAAACACCATATATTTT. Translating gives CASSSHNPVGRGNTIYF.